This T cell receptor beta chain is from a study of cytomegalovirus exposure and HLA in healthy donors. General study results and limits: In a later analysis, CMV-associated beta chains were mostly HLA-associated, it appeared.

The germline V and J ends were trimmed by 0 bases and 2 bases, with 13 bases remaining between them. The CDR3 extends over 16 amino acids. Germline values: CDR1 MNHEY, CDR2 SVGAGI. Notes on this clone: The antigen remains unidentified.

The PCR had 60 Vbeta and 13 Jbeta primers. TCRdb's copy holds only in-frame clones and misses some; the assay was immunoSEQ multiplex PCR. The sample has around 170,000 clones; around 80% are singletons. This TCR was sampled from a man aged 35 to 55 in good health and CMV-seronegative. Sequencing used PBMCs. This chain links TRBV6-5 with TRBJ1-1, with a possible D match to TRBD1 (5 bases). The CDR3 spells CASSYSTAQTNTEAFF. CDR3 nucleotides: TGTGCCAGCAGTTACTCGACAGCACAAACCAACACTGAAGCTTTCTTT.